Below, 5 T cell receptor beta chains from the same sample are listed, as sequenced in a study of a mutant IDH1 vaccine in newly diagnosed glioma. These TCRs are of unknown antigen specificity. Profiled with immunoSEQ multiplex PCR; TCRdb holds only in-frame clones, not every one. This table holds 30,000 to 35,000 clones, 50% to 60% found once. The time point was: week 5, during vaccination. Alongside topical imiquimod, each dose of vaccine comprised 300 ug of mutant IDH1 20-mer peptide. Sample: PBMCs, taken from a glioma patient whose treatment included an IDH1 peptide vaccine. These receptors were collected from a woman aged 18-35 years with glioma.

V is TRBV10-3 and J is TRBJ2-7, with 7 bases that match TRBD1. J lost 5 bases, V lost 4 bases, and 5 bases had no gene match. CDR3 length equals 13 residues. Germline assignment: CDR1 ENHRY and CDR2 SYGVKD. The DNA of the CDR3 is TGTGCCATCAGTGTCGACAGGGTGAACGAGCAGTACTTC. This translates into CAISVDRVNEQYF.

This chain uses TRBV7-2 with TRBJ2-5; a possible D gene is TRBD1 (6 bases). The V end lost 5 bases, the J end lost 4 bases, and 17 bases lay between the germline ends. The CDR3 consists of 15 residues. The germline V gene encodes CDR1 SGHTA and CDR2 FQGNSA. The CDR3 DNA follows: TGTGCCAGCAGCCTTTCCGGGACAAAATTAGAGACCCAGTACTTC. It translates to CASSLSGTKLETQYF.

A few counts support this clone. V is TRBV30 and J is TRBJ1-2; no definite D call. CDR3 length: 11 amino acids. Trimming removed 8 bases at V and 3 bases at J, with 10 bases between. Germline CDR1 is GTSNPN and CDR2 is SVGIG (reference sequence). CDR3 coding DNA: TGTGCCAACGGGCGGTACTATGGCTACACCTTC. Residues: CANGRYYGYTF.

The chain has TRBV5-1 and TRBJ2-5, with 8 positions matching TRBD2. V was clipped by 1 base and J by 5 bases; unmatched bases: 16. The germline gives CDR1 SGHRS, CDR2 YFSETQ. This CDR3 has 18 residues. CDR3 sequence: CASSLIGGGGSVDETQYF. CDR3 bases: TGCGCCAGCAGCTTGATCGGGGGGGGCGGTTCTGTAGACGAGACCCAGTACTTC.

The V and J genes are TRBV18 and TRBJ1-2; D is uncertain. The CDR3 covers 14 residues. The germline V gene encodes CDR1 KGHSH and CDR2 LQKENI. Trimming stripped 2 bases from V and 5 bases from J, with 12 bases between. This CDR3 reads CASSPSDLGYGYTF. CDR3 nucleotide sequence: TGTGCCAGCTCACCAAGTGACCTAGGGTATGGCTACACCTTC.